What follows are 5 T cell receptor beta chains derived from one specimen sequenced in a study of blood T cell repertoires in COVID-19. Sequencing used immunoSEQ multiplex PCR; TCRdb keeps in-frame clones, though not all of them. The sample carries 280,000 or so clones, approximately 90% recorded once. Specimen: peripheral blood. All receptors come from a woman aged 25 to 39 who had recovered from COVID-19.

The V call is TRBV7-9, the J call TRBJ1-5; 9 bases agree with TRBD1. Germline values: CDR1 SEHNR, CDR2 FQNEAQ (reference sequence). The length of the CDR3 is 18 residues. V dropped 3 bases and J dropped 6; count of bases not matched to a gene: 15. CDR3 DNA sequence: TGTGCCAGCAGCTTCGGGACAGGGTCTGCTTTGGGTAGTCAGCCCCAGCATTTT. Its translation is CASSFGTGSALGSQPQHF.

The CDR3 sequence: CASSRSGGDNSPLHF. The CDR3 DNA sequence: TGTGCCAGTAGTAGGTCAGGGGGCGACAATTCACCCCTCCACTTT. The chain couples TRBV19 to TRBJ1-6; 8 bases align to TRBD1. V was pared by 4 bases and J by 7 bases, with 6 bases of the junction left unmatched. This CDR3 region has 15 residues. Germline CDR1 LNHDA, CDR2 SQIVND (reference sequence).

This chain joins TRBV27 and TRBJ1-2, with D maybe TRBD1 (5 bases). The CDR3 is made up of 14 amino acids. V was pared by 1 base and J by 2 bases, with 8 bases between. Germline CDR1 reads MNHEY; CDR2 reads SMNVEV (reference sequence). The CDR3 nucleotides are TGTGCCAGCAGTTTATTCCCAGGGAACTATGGCTACACCTTC. Protein sequence: CASSLFPGNYGYTF.

The CDR3 here is CASSLVQPGQWYEQFF. The CDR3 DNA follows: TGCGCCAGCAGCTTGGTTCAGCCCGGACAATGGTATGAGCAGTTCTTC. The V call is TRBV5-1, the J call TRBJ2-1; D perhaps matches TRBD1 (5 bases). Trimming took off 0 bases at V and 8 bases at J, with 18 bases between the two ends. The CDR3 has 16 amino acids. CDR1 and CDR2 (germline): SGHRS, YFSETQ.

The chain has TRBV19 and TRBJ1-1; the D is unclear. With 7 bases removed from V and 0 bases from J, the gap between germline ends came to 15 bases. The CDR3 contains 15 residues. Per the germline V gene, CDR1 is LNHDA and CDR2 is SQIVND (reference sequence). The CDR3 here is CASKVGAALNTEAFF. CDR3 in DNA: TGTGCCAGTAAGGTGGGCGCCGCCCTGAACACTGAAGCTTTCTTT.